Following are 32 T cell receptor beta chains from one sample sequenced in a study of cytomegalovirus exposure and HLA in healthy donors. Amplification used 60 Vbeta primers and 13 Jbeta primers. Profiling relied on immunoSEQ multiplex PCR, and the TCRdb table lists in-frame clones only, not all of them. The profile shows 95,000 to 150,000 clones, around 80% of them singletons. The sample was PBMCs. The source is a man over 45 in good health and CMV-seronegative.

CDR3 sequence: CASNRGTNSYNEQFF. CDR3 coding DNA: TGTGCCAGCAATAGGGGGACTAACTCCTACAATGAGCAGTTCTTC. This chain joins TRBV6-6 and TRBJ2-1; possible D gene TRBD2, 7 bases. The CDR3 loop spans 15 amino acids. V lost 7 bases, J lost 0 bases, and 13 bases lay in between. The V gene's germline CDR1 is MNHNY and CDR2 SVGAGI (reference sequence).

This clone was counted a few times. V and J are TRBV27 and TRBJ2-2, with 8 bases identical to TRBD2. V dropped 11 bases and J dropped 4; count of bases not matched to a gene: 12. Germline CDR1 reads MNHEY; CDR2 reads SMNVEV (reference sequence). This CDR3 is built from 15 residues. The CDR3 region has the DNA TGTGCCGTCAGGCAGGGGACTAGTCCCACCGGGGAGCTGTTTTTT. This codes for CAVRQGTSPTGELFF.

CDR3 bases: TGTGCCAGCAGCCGCCAATCCGGGAGCGCCGGGAATGAGCAGTTCTTC. Protein: CASSRQSGSAGNEQFF. V gene TRBV7-3 combines with J gene TRBJ2-1, with D perhaps matching TRBD2 (6 bases). The CDR3 contains 16 residues. Germline CDR1 and CDR2: SGHTA and FQGTGA. With 5 bases removed from V and 7 bases from J, the gap between germline ends came to 21 bases.

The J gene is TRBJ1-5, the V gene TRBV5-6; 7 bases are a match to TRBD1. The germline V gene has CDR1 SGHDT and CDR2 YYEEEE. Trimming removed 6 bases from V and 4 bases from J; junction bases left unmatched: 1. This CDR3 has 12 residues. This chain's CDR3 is CASTTGNQPQHF. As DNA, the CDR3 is TGTGCCAGCACGACAGGGAATCAGCCCCAGCATTTT.

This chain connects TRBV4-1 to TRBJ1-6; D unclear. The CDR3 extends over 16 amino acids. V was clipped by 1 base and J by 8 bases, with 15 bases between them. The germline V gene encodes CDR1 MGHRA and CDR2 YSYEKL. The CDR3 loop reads CASSQGRGVNYSPLHF. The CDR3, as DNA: TGCGCCAGCAGCCAAGGGCGGGGAGTGAATTATTCACCCCTCCACTTT.

The CDR3 bases are TGTGCCAGCAGCGTAGGGACAGGGGGCTCTGCTGAAGCTTTCTTT. Amino acids: CASSVGTGGSAEAFF. The chain employs TRBV9 and TRBJ1-1; 11 nucleotides agree with TRBD1. After removal of 0 bases from V and 6 bases from J, the junction contained 4 bases not matched to a gene. The CDR3 has 15 residues. Germline V gene sequence: CDR1 SGDLS, CDR2 YYNGEE.

Written as DNA, the CDR3 is TGCGCCAGCAGCTTGGCCCTGGGAGAAAATCAGCCCCAGCATTTT. Translation gives CASSLALGENQPQHF. The chain combines TRBV5-1 with TRBJ1-5; D gene ambiguous. This CDR3 has 15 residues. The germline V gene encodes CDR1 SGHRS and CDR2 YFSETQ. Trimming pared 0 bases from V and 4 bases from J, leaving 11 bases between.

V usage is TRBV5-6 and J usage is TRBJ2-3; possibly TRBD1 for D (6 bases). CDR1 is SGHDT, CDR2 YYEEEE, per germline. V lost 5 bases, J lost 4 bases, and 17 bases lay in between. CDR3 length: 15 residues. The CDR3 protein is CASRAGTRGPDTQYF. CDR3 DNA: TGTGCCAGCAGGGCCGGGACAAGAGGGCCAGATACGCAGTATTTT.

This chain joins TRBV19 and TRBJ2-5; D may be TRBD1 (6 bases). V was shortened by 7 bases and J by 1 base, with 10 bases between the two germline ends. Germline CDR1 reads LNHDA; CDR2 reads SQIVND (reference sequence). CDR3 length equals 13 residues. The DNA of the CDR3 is TGTGCCAGTAATCAGGGGCGCCAAGAGACCCAGTACTTC. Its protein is CASNQGRQETQYF.

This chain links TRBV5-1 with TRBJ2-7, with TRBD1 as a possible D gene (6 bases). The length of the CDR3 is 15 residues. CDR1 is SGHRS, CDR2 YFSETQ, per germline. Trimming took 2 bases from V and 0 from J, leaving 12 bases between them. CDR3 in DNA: TGCGCCAGCAGCTTCAGGGGCGAGAGCTCCTACGAGCAGTACTTC. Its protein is CASSFRGESSYEQYF.

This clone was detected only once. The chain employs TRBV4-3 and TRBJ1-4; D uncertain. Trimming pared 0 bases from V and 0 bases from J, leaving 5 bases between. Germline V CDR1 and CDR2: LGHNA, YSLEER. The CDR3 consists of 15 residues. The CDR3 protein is CASSQDSATNEKLFF. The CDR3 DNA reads TGCGCCAGCAGCCAAGACAGTGCAACTAATGAAAAACTGTTTTTT.

The CDR3 spells CASSRYATTGKRYSNQPQHF. The CDR3 DNA reads TGTGCCAGCAGCCGATACGCGACGACAGGGAAACGTTATAGCAATCAGCCCCAGCATTTT. V gene TRBV7-8 combines with J gene TRBJ1-5, with 7 bases identical to TRBD1. This CDR3 comprises 20 residues. The ends lost 5 bases at V and 0 bases at J; junction bases unmatched: 19. Germline V gene lookup returns CDR1 SGHVS and CDR2 FQNEAQ.

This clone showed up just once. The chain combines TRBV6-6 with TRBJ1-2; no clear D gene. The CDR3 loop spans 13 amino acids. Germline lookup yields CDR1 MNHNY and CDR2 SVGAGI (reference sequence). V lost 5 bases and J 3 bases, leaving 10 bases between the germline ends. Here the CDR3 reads CASSLFGDYGYTF. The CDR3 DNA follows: TGTGCCAGCAGTCTCTTCGGGGACTATGGCTACACCTTC.

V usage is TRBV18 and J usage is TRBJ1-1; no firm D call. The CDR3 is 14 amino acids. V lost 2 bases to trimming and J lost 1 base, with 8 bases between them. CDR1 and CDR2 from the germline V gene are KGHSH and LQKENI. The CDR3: CASSPTSGNTEAFF. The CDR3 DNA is TGTGCCAGCTCACCAACGAGCGGGAACACTGAAGCTTTCTTT.

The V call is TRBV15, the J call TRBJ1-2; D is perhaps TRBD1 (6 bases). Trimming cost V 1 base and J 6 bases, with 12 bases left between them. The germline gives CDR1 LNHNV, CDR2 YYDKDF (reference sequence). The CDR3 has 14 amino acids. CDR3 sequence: CATSRVQGRDGYTF. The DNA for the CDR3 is TGTGCCACCAGCAGAGTACAGGGTAGGGATGGCTACACCTTC.

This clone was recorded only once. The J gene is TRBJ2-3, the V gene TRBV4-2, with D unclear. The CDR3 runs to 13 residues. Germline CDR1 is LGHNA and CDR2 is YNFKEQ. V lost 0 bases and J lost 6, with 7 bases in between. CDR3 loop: CASSQERPDTQYF. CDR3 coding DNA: TGTGCCAGCAGCCAAGAGCGCCCCGATACGCAGTATTTT.

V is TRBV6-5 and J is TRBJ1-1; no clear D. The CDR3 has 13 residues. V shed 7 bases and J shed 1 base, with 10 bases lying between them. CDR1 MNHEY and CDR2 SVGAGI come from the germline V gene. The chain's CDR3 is CASKETENTEAFF. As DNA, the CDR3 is TGTGCCAGCAAGGAAACAGAGAACACTGAAGCTTTCTTT.

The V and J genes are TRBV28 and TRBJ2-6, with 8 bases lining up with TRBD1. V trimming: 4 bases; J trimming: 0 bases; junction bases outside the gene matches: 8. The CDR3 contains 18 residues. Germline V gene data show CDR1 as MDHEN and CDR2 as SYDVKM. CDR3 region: CASSSRTGSRSGANVLTF. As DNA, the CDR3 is TGTGCCAGCAGTTCCCGGACAGGGTCTCGCTCTGGGGCCAACGTCCTGACTTTC. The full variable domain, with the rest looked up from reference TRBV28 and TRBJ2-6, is DVKVTQSSRYLVKRTGEKVFLECVQDMDHENMFWYRQDPGLGLRLIYFSYDVKMKEKGDIPEGYSVSREKKERFSLILESASTNQTSMYLCASSSRTGSRSGANVLTFGAGSRLTVL.

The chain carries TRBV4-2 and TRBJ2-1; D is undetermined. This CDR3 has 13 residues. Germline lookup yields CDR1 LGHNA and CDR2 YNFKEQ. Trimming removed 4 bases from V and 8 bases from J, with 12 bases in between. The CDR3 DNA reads TGTGCCAGCAGCCCCCGCCTTCGGGATGAGCAGTTCTTC. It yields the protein CASSPRLRDEQFF.

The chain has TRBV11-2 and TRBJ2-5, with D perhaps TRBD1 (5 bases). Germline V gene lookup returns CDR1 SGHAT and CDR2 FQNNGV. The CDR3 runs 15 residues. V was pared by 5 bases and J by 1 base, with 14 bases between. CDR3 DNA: TGTGCCAGCAGCCGGACGACAGTGACCCAAGAGACCCAGTACTTC. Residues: CASSRTTVTQETQYF.

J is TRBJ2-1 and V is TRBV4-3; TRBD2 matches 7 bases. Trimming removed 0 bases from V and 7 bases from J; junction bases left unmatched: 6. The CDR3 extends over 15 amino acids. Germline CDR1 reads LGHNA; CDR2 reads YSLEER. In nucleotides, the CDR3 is TGCGCCAGCAGCCAAGATCCTAGCGGCCCTAATGAGCAGTTCTTC. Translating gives CASSQDPSGPNEQFF.

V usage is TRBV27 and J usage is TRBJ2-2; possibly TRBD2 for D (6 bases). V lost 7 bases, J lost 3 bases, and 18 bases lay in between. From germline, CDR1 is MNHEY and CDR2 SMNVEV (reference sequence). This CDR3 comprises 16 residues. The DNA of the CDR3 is TGTGCCAGCATGCAGATCGGCTGGGGGGACACCGGGGAGCTGTTTTTT. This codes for CASMQIGWGDTGELFF.

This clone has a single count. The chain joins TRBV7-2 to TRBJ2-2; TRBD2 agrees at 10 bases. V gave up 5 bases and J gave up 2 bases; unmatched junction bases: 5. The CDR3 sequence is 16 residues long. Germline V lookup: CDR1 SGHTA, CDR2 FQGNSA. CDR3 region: CASSTPSGSNTGELFF. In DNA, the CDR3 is TGTGCCAGCAGCACCCCTAGCGGGAGCAACACCGGGGAGCTGTTTTTT.

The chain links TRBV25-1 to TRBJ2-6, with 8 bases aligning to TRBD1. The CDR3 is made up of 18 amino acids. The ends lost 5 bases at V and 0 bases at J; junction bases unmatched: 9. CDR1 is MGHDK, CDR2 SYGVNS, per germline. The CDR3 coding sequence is TGTGCCAGCAGTAGTGGACAGGGTGGGCACTCTGGGGCCAACGTCCTGACTTTC. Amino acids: CASSSGQGGHSGANVLTF.

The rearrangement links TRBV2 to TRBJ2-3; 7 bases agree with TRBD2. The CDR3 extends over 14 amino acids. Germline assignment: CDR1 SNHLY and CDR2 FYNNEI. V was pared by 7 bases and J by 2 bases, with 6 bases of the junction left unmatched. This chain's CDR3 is CASKLAEVTDTQYF. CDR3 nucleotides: TGTGCCAGCAAGCTAGCGGAGGTCACAGATACGCAGTATTTT.

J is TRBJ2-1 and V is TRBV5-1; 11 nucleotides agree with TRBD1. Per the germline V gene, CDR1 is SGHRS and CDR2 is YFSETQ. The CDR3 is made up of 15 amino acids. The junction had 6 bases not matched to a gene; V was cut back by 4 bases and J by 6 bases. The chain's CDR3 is CASSPGQGAINEQFF. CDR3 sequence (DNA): TGCGCCAGCAGCCCCGGACAGGGGGCGATCAATGAGCAGTTCTTC.

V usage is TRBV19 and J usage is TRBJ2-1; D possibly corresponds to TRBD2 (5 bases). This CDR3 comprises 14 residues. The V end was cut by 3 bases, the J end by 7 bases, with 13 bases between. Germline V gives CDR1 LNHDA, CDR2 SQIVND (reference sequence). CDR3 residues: CASSIGVKINEQFF. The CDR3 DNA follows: TGTGCCAGTAGTATCGGGGTTAAAATTAATGAGCAGTTCTTC. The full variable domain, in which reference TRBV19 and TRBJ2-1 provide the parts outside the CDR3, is DGGITQSPKYLFRKEGQNVTLSCEQNLNHDAMYWYRQDPGQGLRLIYYSQIVNDFQKGDIAEGYSVSREKKESFPLTVTSAQKNPTAFYLCASSIGVKINEQFFGPGTRLTVL.

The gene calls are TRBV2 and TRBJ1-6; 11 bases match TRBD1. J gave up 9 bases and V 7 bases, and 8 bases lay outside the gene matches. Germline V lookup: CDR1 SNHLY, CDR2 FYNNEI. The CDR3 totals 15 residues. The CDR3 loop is CASIADRGHSSPLHF. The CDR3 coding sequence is TGTGCCAGCATTGCGGACAGGGGGCATAGTTCACCCCTCCACTTT.

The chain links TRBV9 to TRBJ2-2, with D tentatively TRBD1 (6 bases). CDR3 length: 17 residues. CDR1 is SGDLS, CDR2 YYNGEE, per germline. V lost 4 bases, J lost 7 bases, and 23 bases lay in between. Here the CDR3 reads CASSPRHGGAENGELFF. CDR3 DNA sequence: TGTGCCAGCAGCCCCCGACATGGGGGCGCCGAGAACGGGGAGCTGTTTTTT.

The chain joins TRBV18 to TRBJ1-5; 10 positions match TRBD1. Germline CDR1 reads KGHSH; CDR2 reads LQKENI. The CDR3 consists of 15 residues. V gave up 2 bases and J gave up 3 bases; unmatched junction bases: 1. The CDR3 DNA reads TGTGCCAGCTCACCAGACAGGGGGCTCAATCAGCCCCAGCATTTT. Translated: CASSPDRGLNQPQHF.

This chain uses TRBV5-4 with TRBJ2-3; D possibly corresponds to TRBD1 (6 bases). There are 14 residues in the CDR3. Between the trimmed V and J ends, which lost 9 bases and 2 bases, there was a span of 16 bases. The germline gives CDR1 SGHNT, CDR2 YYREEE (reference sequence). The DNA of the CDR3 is TGTGCCACCGCCGGGACACCGTACACAGATACGCAGTATTTT. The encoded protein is CATAGTPYTDTQYF.

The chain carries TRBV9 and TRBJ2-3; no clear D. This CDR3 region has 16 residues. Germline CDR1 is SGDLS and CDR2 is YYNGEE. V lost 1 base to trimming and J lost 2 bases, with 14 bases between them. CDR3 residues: CASSVSSSLNTDTQYF. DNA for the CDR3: TGTGCCAGCAGCGTATCCTCGAGTCTAAACACAGATACGCAGTATTTT.